This T cell receptor (beta chain) was found in a study of breast tumors, draining lymph nodes, adjacent tissues. Study findings and constraints: Luminal-like breast cancer showed significantly higher tumor–nontumor repertoire similarity than basal-like.

Breast cancer patients provided tissue from their axillary draining lymph nodes. In regard to this clonotype: Its antigen is not identified.

Germline assignment: CDR1 LGHNA and CDR2 YSLEER. V lost 0 bases and J lost 9, with 21 bases in between. This CDR3 comprises 17 residues. Using its own MiXCR run on the multiplex PCR reads, TCRdb lists one record per CDR3 protein. The repertoire holds roughly 86,000 distinct CDR3 sequences, with roughly a fifth as singletons. V and J are TRBV4-3 and TRBJ2-1; D uncertain. The sequence came from a female donor with breast cancer. Some clones in this sample may be carry-over from other donors' samples. Sample: axillary lymph node tissue. This CDR3 reads CASSQDGVRTNHGEQFF. The CDR3 region has the DNA TGCGCCAGCAGCCAAGATGGGGTCAGGACCAACCACGGTGAGCAGTTCTTC.